Sequencing of this TCR beta chain was carried out in a study of cytomegalovirus exposure and HLA in healthy donors. The PCR was carried out with 60 Vbeta primers and 13 Jbeta primers. The table came from immunoSEQ multiplex PCR; TCRdb's copy has only in-frame clones and leaves some out. This sample has around 120,000 clones, with around 74% found just once. Worth noting for this clone: Its antigen is unknown.

The study, taken as a whole, reports: Despite most TCR sequences being rare, some public TCRs occurred in many donors. Later analysis placed DRB1 highest and HLA-C lowest in TCR association rates, which differed by HLA locus. In a later analysis, the majority of CMV-associated beta chains seemingly showed HLA restriction.

This clonotype was sampled from a man between 60 and 75 years old in good health and CMV-seropositive. The source material was PBMCs.

CDR3 coding DNA: TGCAGCGTTGAAGTAAACTATGGCTACACCTTC. It specifies CSVEVNYGYTF. The chain joins TRBV29-1 to TRBJ1-2; D call uncertain. This CDR3 has 11 amino acids. Germline values: CDR1 SQVTM, CDR2 ANQGSEA. Trimming pared 1 base from V and 2 bases from J, leaving 2 bases between.